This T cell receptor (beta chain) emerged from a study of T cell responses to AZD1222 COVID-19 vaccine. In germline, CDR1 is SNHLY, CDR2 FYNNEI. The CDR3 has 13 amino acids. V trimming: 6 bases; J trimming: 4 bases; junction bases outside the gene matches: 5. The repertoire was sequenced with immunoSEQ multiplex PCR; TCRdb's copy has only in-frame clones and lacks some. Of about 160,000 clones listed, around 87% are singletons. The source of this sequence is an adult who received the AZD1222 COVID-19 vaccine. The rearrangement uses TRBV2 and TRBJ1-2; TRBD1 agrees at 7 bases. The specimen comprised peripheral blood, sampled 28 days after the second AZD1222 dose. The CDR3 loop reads CASRGRQGYGYTF. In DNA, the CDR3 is TGTGCCAGCAGGGGTCGACAGGGCTATGGCTACACCTTC.